This entry lists 23 T cell receptor beta chains sequenced from one sample in a study of T cells after yellow fever vaccination. TCRdb reprocessed the 5' RACE reads with MiXCR, giving one entry per CDR3 protein. Of 250,000 to 300,000 distinct CDR3 sequences listed, 5.2% are singletons. Sequencing used CD4+ T cells sorted from PBMCs, obtained on the day of the yellow fever booster vaccination. The source is a man between 18 and 29 years old who received the YFV17D yellow fever vaccine.

The CDR3 nucleotides read TGCAGTGCTCCTAAGGGGAGCCCAGATACGCAGTATTTT. It specifies CSAPKGSPDTQYF. The chain has TRBV20-1 and TRBJ2-3; either TRBD1 or TRBD2 may fit D (5 bases each). Per germline, CDR1 DFQATT and CDR2 SNEGSKA (reference sequence). The V and J ends lost 5 bases and 4 bases respectively, with 13 bases between them. This CDR3 has 13 amino acids.

This clonotype occurred many times. The V call is TRBV12-3 or TRBV12-4, the J call TRBJ1-5; a possible D gene is TRBD1 (5 bases). V lost 2 bases, J lost 4 bases, and 15 bases lay in between. The CDR3 covers 16 residues. CDR3 amino acids: CASSLTLNGGNQPQHF. The CDR3 nucleotides read TGTGCCAGCAGTTTAACTCTAAACGGGGGGAATCAGCCCCAGCATTTT.

This clonotype was seen many times. V usage is TRBV4-2 and J usage is TRBJ1-6; D possibly corresponds to TRBD1 (6 bases). The CDR3 runs 15 residues. Per the germline V gene, CDR1 is LGHNA and CDR2 is YNFKEQ. V lost 0 bases and J lost 9, with 12 bases in between. The CDR3 bases are TGTGCCAGCAGCCAAGATAGACAGGAGATTTCACCCCTCCACTTT. Amino acids: CASSQDRQEISPLHF.

The chain links TRBV25-1 to TRBJ1-1, with D tentatively TRBD1 (6 bases). Germline CDR1 reads MGHDK; CDR2 reads SYGVNS. The CDR3 is 13 residues long. Trimming left V 5 bases short and J 4 bases short, with 11 bases between. The CDR3 DNA follows: TGTGCCAGCAGTTCTTCAGGGGCCACTGAAGCTTTCTTT. Translating gives CASSSSGATEAFF. Full variable domain (outside the CDR3, taken from reference TRBV25-1 and TRBJ1-1): EADIYQTPRYLVIGTGKKITLECSQTMGHDKMYWYQQDPGMELHLIHYSYGVNSTEKGDLSSESTVSRIRTEHFPLTLESARPSHTSQYLCASSSSGATEAFFGQGTRLTVV.

The rearrangement links TRBV10-3 to TRBJ2-2; the match to TRBD1 covers 7 bases. With V trimmed by 6 bases and J by 1 base, 14 bases remained unmatched. The germline gives CDR1 ENHRY, CDR2 SYGVKD. The CDR3 totals 18 residues. CDR3 residues: CAIRTRRTGLGNTGELFF. The CDR3 DNA is TGTGCCATCAGGACCCGACGGACAGGCCTAGGGAACACCGGGGAGCTGTTTTTT.

This clonotype was picked up a small number of times. The rearrangement joins TRBV11-1 to TRBJ2-7; 9 nucleotides agree with TRBD1. CDR1 SGHAT and CDR2 FQDESV come from the germline V gene (reference sequence). V shed 1 base, J shed 3 bases, and the junction held 7 bases outside the gene matches. The CDR3 length is 16 residues. CDR3 residues: CASSLGGTGWSYEQYV. The CDR3, as DNA: TGTGCCAGCAGCTTAGGAGGGACAGGGTGGAGCTACGAGCAGTACGTC.

This clonotype appeared a few times. The chain recombines TRBV7-3 with TRBJ2-3, with 8 bases matching TRBD2. The CDR3 runs 14 residues. J lost 12 bases, V lost 5 bases, and 13 bases had no gene match. Germline CDR1 is SGHTA and CDR2 is FQGTGA. The CDR3 DNA reads as TGTGCCAGCAGCCCCAACAGGACTAGCCGAATCCAGTATTTT. As protein: CASSPNRTSRIQYF.

This clonotype was found a few times. The rearrangement uses TRBV18 and TRBJ1-2; D is undetermined. V dropped 0 bases and J dropped 4 bases, with 9 bases sitting between them. CDR3 length equals 14 residues. Germline CDR1 and CDR2: KGHSH and LQKENI. As DNA, the CDR3 is TGTGCCAGCTCACCACCGTCCGGGGTCTATGGCTACACCTTC. The encoded protein is CASSPPSGVYGYTF.

This chain connects TRBV7-9 to TRBJ1-1, with D unresolved. Germline lookup yields CDR1 SEHNR and CDR2 FQNEAQ (reference sequence). The CDR3 contains 10 residues. V lost 10 bases and J 7 bases, leaving 10 bases between the germline ends. The CDR3 region is CAMGDVEAFF. DNA of the CDR3: TGTGCCATGGGCGACGTTGAAGCTTTCTTT.

This clonotype has at least ten counts. This rearrangement joins TRBV5-5 to TRBJ1-3; D unresolved. Germline CDR1 SGHKS, CDR2 YYEKEE (reference sequence). Trimming took off 4 bases at V and 0 bases at J, with 11 bases between the two ends. The CDR3 spans 15 residues. For the CDR3, the DNA is TGTGCCAGCAGCCCCGACCCTCACTCTGGAAACACCATATATTTT. This translates into CASSPDPHSGNTIYF.

In this sample, this clonotype turned up a few times. The CDR3 sequence: CSAPTPGQAGTQYF. The CDR3 nucleotides read TGCAGTGCCCCCACCCCTGGACAGGCTGGGACCCAGTACTTC. The chain has TRBV20-1 and TRBJ2-5; 7 bases agree with TRBD1. The CDR3 has 14 amino acids. Per the germline V gene, CDR1 is DFQATT and CDR2 is SNEGSKA (reference sequence). V shed 6 bases, J shed 7 bases, and the junction held 14 bases outside the gene matches.

This clonotype occurred many times. The chain links TRBV11-2 to TRBJ2-7; D might be TRBD1 (6 bases). There are 15 residues in the CDR3. CDR1 and CDR2 (germline): SGHAT, FQNNGV. Trimming pared 1 base from V and 2 bases from J, leaving 12 bases between. The CDR3 coding sequence is TGTGCCAGCAGCTTAGGACGGGACACAGCCTACGAGCAGTACTTC. This translates into CASSLGRDTAYEQYF.

V is TRBV20-1 and J is TRBJ2-2; 8 bases are shared with TRBD1. Germline CDR1 is DFQATT and CDR2 is SNEGSKA (reference sequence). CDR3 length equals 14 residues. The V and J ends lost 6 bases and 4 bases, in that order; junction bases with no gene match: 7. The CDR3 bases are TGCAGTGCGGCAAACACAGGGGGCACCGGGGAGCTGTTTTTT. It encodes CSAANTGGTGELFF.

In its sample, this clonotype was seen a few times. The chain uses TRBV20-1 and TRBJ1-3, with a possible D match to TRBD1 (5 bases). The CDR3 spans 15 residues. The germline CDR1 and CDR2 sequences are DFQATT and SNEGSKA (reference sequence). Trimming removed 0 bases from V and 4 bases from J, with 13 bases in between. This chain's CDR3 is CSARDPQGPGNTIYF. The CDR3, as DNA: TGCAGTGCTAGAGATCCCCAGGGCCCCGGAAACACCATATATTTT.

This clonotype was picked up a small number of times. The J gene is TRBJ2-3, the V gene TRBV6-5, with a possible D match to TRBD1 (6 bases). V shed 5 bases and J shed 4 bases, with 13 bases lying between them. The V gene's germline CDR1 is MNHEY and CDR2 SVGAGI. The CDR3 is made up of 14 amino acids. The CDR3 sequence is CASSPRGVSDTQYF. For the CDR3, the DNA is TGTGCCAGCAGTCCCAGGGGTGTTTCAGATACGCAGTATTTT.

The chain has TRBV20-1 and TRBJ2-5; D not certain. V lost 3 bases and J 1 base, leaving 9 bases between the germline ends. This CDR3 has 13 residues. In germline, CDR1 is DFQATT, CDR2 SNEGSKA (reference sequence). The CDR3 DNA follows: TGCAGTGCTAGTCTGTACGCCCAAGAGACCCAGTACTTC. Protein: CSASLYAQETQYF.

The chain uses TRBV9 and TRBJ2-3; D is unclear. The CDR3 is 14 amino acids. Germline V lookup: CDR1 SGDLS, CDR2 YYNGEE. Trimming pared 0 bases from V and 9 bases from J, leaving 14 bases between. In DNA, the CDR3 is TGTGCCAGCAGCGTAGATGTGACCTCCTCAACGCAGTATTTT. Protein product: CASSVDVTSSTQYF.

In its sample, this clonotype was seen a few times. This sequence joins TRBV3-1 and TRBJ1-2; no reliable D call. Per the germline V gene, CDR1 is LGHDT and CDR2 is YNNKEL (reference sequence). V lost 1 base and J 8 bases, leaving 8 bases between the germline ends. This CDR3 has 12 amino acids. The CDR3 coding sequence is TGTGCCAGCAGCCAAGTATCTCGCGGCTACACCTTC. It yields the protein CASSQVSRGYTF.

The chain links TRBV29-1 to TRBJ2-5, with no clear D. Germline V lookup: CDR1 SQVTM, CDR2 ANQGSEA. Trimming stripped 4 bases from V and 0 bases from J, with 6 bases between. The CDR3 has 12 amino acids. The CDR3 spells CSVGWNQETQYF. The CDR3 nucleotides read TGCAGCGTTGGCTGGAACCAAGAGACCCAGTACTTC.

The V and J genes are TRBV6-6 and TRBJ2-7; D may be TRBD1 (6 bases). The CDR3 is 14 amino acids. The V gene lost 9 bases and the J gene lost 2 bases, with 17 bases spanning the gap. Per germline, CDR1 MNHNY and CDR2 SVGAGI (reference sequence). The CDR3 sequence: CAREGGEITYEQYV. The CDR3 nucleotides are TGTGCCAGGGAAGGGGGTGAGATCACCTACGAGCAGTACGTC.

V usage is TRBV7-3 and J usage is TRBJ2-2; tentatively, D is TRBD2 (6 bases). Germline V gene sequence: CDR1 SGHTA, CDR2 FQGTGA. The CDR3 runs to 17 residues. Trimming stripped 1 base from V and 1 base from J, with 13 bases between. The CDR3 is CASSLNWRGKNTGELFF. The CDR3 coding sequence is TGTGCCAGCAGCTTAAATTGGCGGGGCAAGAACACCGGGGAGCTGTTTTTT. The full variable domain, with the rest looked up from reference TRBV7-3 and TRBJ2-2, is GAGVSQTPSNKVTEKGKYVELRCDPISGHTALYWYRQSLGQGPEFLIYFQGTGAADDSGLPNDRFFAVRPEGSVSTLKIQRTERGDSAVYLCASSLNWRGKNTGELFFGEGSRLTVL.

The chain uses TRBV12-3 or TRBV12-4 and TRBJ1-5; D remains ambiguous. V lost 3 bases and J 9 bases, leaving 9 bases between the germline ends. The CDR3 is 12 amino acids. In nucleotides, the CDR3 is TGTGCCAGCAGTTTCCTAGTCCCGCCCCAGCATTTT. Translation gives CASSFLVPPQHF.

This clonotype turned up a few times. This rearrangement joins TRBV19 to TRBJ2-3; D not resolved. Germline CDR1 LNHDA, CDR2 SQIVND (reference sequence). V was cut by 7 bases and J by 2 bases, with 13 bases left in between. This CDR3 comprises 14 residues. This CDR3 reads CASTKAIDTDTQYF. Here the CDR3 DNA reads TGTGCCAGTACCAAGGCCATCGACACAGATACGCAGTATTTT.